The T cell receptor (beta chain) described here comes from a study of CD8 T cells in ankylosing spondylitis (TCRdb year 2017). Notes on the research overall: The study profiled T cell receptor beta repertoires in healthy donors and ankylosing spondylitis patients to find disease-linked TCR variants. The whole study cohort included about a hundred healthy donors and around 24 ankylosing spondylitis patients. Peripheral blood samples were taken, and synovial fluid was additionally collected from ankylosing spondylitis patients. Summary of the overall study and its limitations: Some TCR beta motif variants had previously been reported in synovial fluid and blood of reactive arthritis patients, which suggested common disease-initiation mechanisms. The disease-linked clones had a CD8+ phenotype and were found at relatively low frequencies in peripheral blood. A TCR beta motif of 8 or 9 highly homologous amino acid variants appeared characteristic of blood from ankylosing spondylitis patients. Significant enrichment of the disease-linked clones was reported in matched synovial fluid samples from ankylosing spondylitis patients.

V was cut back by 5 bases and J by 6 bases, leaving a gap of 17 bases between them. Including cysteine and phenylalanine, the CDR3 has 14 amino acids. The CDR3 DNA has 42 bases and is translated from base 1. Sequencing was performed on an Illumina HiSeq 2500. Quantitative 5'-RACE with molecular barcodes was the method used to prepare the TCR beta libraries. Per the authors' processing: Disease-linked TCR variants were identified with a new computational method built on a probabilistic model of VDJ rearrangement. Using fastp trimming at Q25 and MiXCR clonotype assembly, TCRdb reanalyzed the public sequencing data and kept in-frame beta chains. Each CDR3 protein gets just one entry, which takes the most common genes and DNA from the rows behind it. V and J calls and clone size were set by TCRdb, not the authors. This sample is represented by around 430,000 distinct CDR3 sequences; roughly 15% of them were singletons. 0.85% to 1.3% of the sample goes to the ten largest clones.

As concerns this clonotype: Its antigen specificity is not known. Base qualities are not recorded, but no much larger clone differs from it by a single base.

Source material: blood, either unsorted or a sorted T cell fraction (not recorded which). The TCR originated in a male donor with ankylosing spondylitis. The chain uses TRBV12-3 or TRBV12-4 and TRBJ2-7, with the D gene call left open. The sequence in DNA is TGTGCCAGCAGTCCCGACGGATCTTACGGCGAGCAGTACTTC. This yields the protein CASSPDGSYGEQYF.